The next 16 T cell receptor beta chains were all read from a single sample in a study of shared clonotypes between healthy human individuals. Only in-frame clones appear in the TCRdb table, and some are missing; sequencing was by immunoSEQ multiplex PCR. Among about 1 million clones listed, roughly 80% were seen once. Material: memory CD4+ T cells sorted from blood. The subset here: CD45RA-negative fraction. Receptors were obtained from a man between 18 and 35 years old in good health.

This chain connects TRBV20-1 to TRBJ2-1; D unresolved. This CDR3 is built from 11 residues. Germline loops: CDR1 DFQATT, CDR2 SNEGSKA (reference sequence). The ends were cut back, 8 bases at V and 1 base at J, with 6 bases in the middle. This CDR3 is CSSASYNEQFF. CDR3 DNA: TGCAGTAGCGCTTCCTACAATGAGCAGTTCTTC.

The rearrangement joins TRBV28 to TRBJ2-7; TRBD1 matches at 7 bases. Germline V CDR1 and CDR2: MDHEN, SYDVKM. The J segment lost 2 bases and the V segment lost 7 bases, leaving 8 bases of the junction unmatched. The CDR3 runs 14 residues. The CDR3 nucleotides read TGTGCCAGCACCCGGACAGGCCCCCCCTACGAGCAGTACTTC. Amino acid sequence: CASTRTGPPYEQYF.

J is TRBJ2-4 and V is TRBV5-6, with 11 bases aligning to TRBD2. CDR3 length: 18 amino acids. With 3 bases clipped from V and 0 bases from J, the junction kept 8 bases outside the gene matches. The germline CDR1 and CDR2 sequences are SGHDT and YYEEEE. The CDR3 nucleotides read TGTGCCAGCAGCTCCGGGACTAGCGGCCTTATAGCCAAAAACATTCAGTACTTC. This sequence encodes CASSSGTSGLIAKNIQYF.

The chain recombines TRBV19 with TRBJ2-1; 9 positions match TRBD1. Trimming at V came to 5 bases and at J to 2 bases, leaving 4 bases not matched to a gene. The CDR3 is made up of 15 amino acids. CDR1 is LNHDA and CDR2 is SQIVND in the germline V gene (reference sequence). DNA for the CDR3: TGTGCCAGTAGTGCCACAGGGGGCACCTACAATGAGCAGTTCTTC. Translation gives CASSATGGTYNEQFF.

The rearrangement uses TRBV30 and TRBJ1-2; D may be TRBD1 (6 bases). Trimming cost V 3 bases and J 2 bases, with 13 bases left between them. The V gene's germline CDR1 is GTSNPN and CDR2 SVGIG (reference sequence). The CDR3 runs to 14 residues. The CDR3 sequence: CAWSGAGANYGYTF. CDR3 nucleotides: TGTGCCTGGAGCGGAGCGGGGGCGAACTATGGCTACACCTTC.

The chain carries TRBV18 and TRBJ1-2, with D perhaps TRBD1 (6 bases). V was cut by 6 bases and J by 6 bases, with 20 bases left in between. CDR1 KGHSH and CDR2 LQKENI come from the germline V gene. The CDR3 has 15 amino acids. The CDR3 region has the DNA TGTGCCAGCTCTCCAAGTCTATCGGGGGGCCATGGCTACACCTTC. This codes for CASSPSLSGGHGYTF.

This clone was detected only a few times. The chain links TRBV7-6 to TRBJ1-4, with D uncertain. Germline V gene sequence: CDR1 SGHVS, CDR2 FNYEAQ. The CDR3 is made up of 15 amino acids. V shed 2 bases and J shed 0 bases, with 7 bases lying between them. The DNA of the CDR3 is TGTGCCAGCAGCTTAATGACCTCAACTAATGAAAAACTGTTTTTT. The encoded protein is CASSLMTSTNEKLFF.

This chain uses TRBV7-9 with TRBJ2-2, with D possibly called TRBD1 or TRBD2 (6 bases each). V dropped 7 bases and J dropped 0 bases, with 18 bases sitting between them. There are 17 residues in the CDR3. Germline loops: CDR1 SEHNR, CDR2 FQNEAQ (reference sequence). The CDR3 DNA sequence: TGTGCCAGCACCCCCCCGGGCGGGACAACGAACACCGGGGAGCTGTTTTTT. As protein: CASTPPGGTTNTGELFF.

V is TRBV10-3 and J is TRBJ2-7; TRBD1 agrees at 9 bases. The CDR3 extends over 18 amino acids. V gave up 7 bases and J gave up 3 bases; unmatched junction bases: 19. Per the germline V gene, CDR1 is ENHRY and CDR2 is SYGVKD. The CDR3 is CAIIPKNLLRDRDYEQYF. The DNA of the CDR3 is TGTGCCATCATCCCAAAGAATCTCCTCCGGGACAGGGACTACGAGCAGTACTTC.

This clone showed up just once. The rearrangement uses TRBV27 and TRBJ2-5; 11 nucleotides line up with TRBD1. CDR3 size: 17 residues. Losses at the gene ends were 7 bases for V and 4 bases for J; bases not matched to a gene: 14. Germline CDR1 reads MNHEY; CDR2 reads SMNVEV (reference sequence). CDR3 protein: CASTPRRGDRGLETQYF. The CDR3 region has the DNA TGTGCCAGCACACCTCGCCGCGGGGACAGGGGGTTAGAGACCCAGTACTTC.

This chain uses TRBV2 with TRBJ1-2; 10 bases map to TRBD1. V gave up 7 bases and J gave up 4 bases; unmatched junction bases: 9. CDR1 and CDR2 from the germline V gene are SNHLY and FYNNEI. This CDR3 spans 15 amino acids. CDR3 nucleotide sequence: TGTGCCAGCAACCAAGGGGGACAGGGGTTCTATGGCTACACCTTC. Its protein is CASNQGGQGFYGYTF.

J is TRBJ1-5 and V is TRBV29-1, with D perhaps matching TRBD1 (5 bases). Trimming cost V 4 bases and J 2 bases, with 12 bases left between them. The CDR3 sequence is 14 residues long. Germline V gene sequence: CDR1 SQVTM, CDR2 ANQGSEA. CDR3 protein: CSVVDSGGNQPQHF. CDR3 nucleotides: TGCAGCGTTGTAGACAGTGGCGGCAATCAGCCCCAGCATTTT.

The chain has TRBV18 and TRBJ1-1; D uncertain. Germline-derived CDR1 and CDR2 are KGHSH and LQKENI. The CDR3 extends over 13 amino acids. The ends were cut back, 4 bases at V and 3 bases at J, with 9 bases in the middle. CDR3 in DNA: TGTGCCAGCTCACAACAAGCGGACACTGAAGCTTTCTTT. Its translation is CASSQQADTEAFF.

This clone appeared a few times. The same CDR3 arises from other DNA sequences in this sample as well. The chain recombines TRBV5-4 with TRBJ1-1, with 7 bases that match TRBD1. J lost 5 bases, V lost 0 bases, and 7 bases had no gene match. The CDR3 runs 15 residues. Germline loops: CDR1 SGHNT, CDR2 YYREEE (reference sequence). The CDR3 DNA reads TGTGCCAGCAGCTTGGCCGGCAGGGGGGGAACTGAAGCTTTCTTT. Protein: CASSLAGRGGTEAFF.

The chain links TRBV14 to TRBJ1-2; 9 bases match TRBD1. Germline loops: CDR1 SGHDN, CDR2 FVKESK. Trimming at V came to 9 bases and at J to 4 bases, leaving 3 bases not matched to a gene. CDR3 size: 12 residues. CDR3 in amino acids: CASGTGPYGYTF. The CDR3 nucleotides read TGTGCCAGTGGGACAGGGCCCTATGGCTACACCTTC.

The chain recombines TRBV5-1 with TRBJ2-3, with 8 positions matching TRBD2. CDR3 length: 15 amino acids. From germline, CDR1 is SGHRS and CDR2 YFSETQ. V trimming: 3 bases; J trimming: 6 bases; junction bases outside the gene matches: 9. CDR3: CASSSRGGKDDTQYF. The CDR3 DNA sequence: TGCGCCAGCAGCTCCCGGGGGGGCAAAGACGATACGCAGTATTTT.